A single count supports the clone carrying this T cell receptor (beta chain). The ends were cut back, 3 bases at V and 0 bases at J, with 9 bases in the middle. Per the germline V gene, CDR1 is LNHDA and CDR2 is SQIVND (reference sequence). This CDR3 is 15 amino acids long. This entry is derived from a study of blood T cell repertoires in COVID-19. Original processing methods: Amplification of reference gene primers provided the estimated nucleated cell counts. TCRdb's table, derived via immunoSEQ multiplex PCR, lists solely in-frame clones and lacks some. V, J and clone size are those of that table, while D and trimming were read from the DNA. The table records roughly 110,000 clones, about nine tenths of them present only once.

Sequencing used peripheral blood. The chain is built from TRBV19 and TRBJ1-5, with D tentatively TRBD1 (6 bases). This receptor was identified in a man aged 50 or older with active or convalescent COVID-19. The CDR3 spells CASSIGQYSNQPQHF. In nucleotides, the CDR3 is TGTGCCAGTAGTATTGGACAGTATAGCAATCAGCCCCAGCATTTT.